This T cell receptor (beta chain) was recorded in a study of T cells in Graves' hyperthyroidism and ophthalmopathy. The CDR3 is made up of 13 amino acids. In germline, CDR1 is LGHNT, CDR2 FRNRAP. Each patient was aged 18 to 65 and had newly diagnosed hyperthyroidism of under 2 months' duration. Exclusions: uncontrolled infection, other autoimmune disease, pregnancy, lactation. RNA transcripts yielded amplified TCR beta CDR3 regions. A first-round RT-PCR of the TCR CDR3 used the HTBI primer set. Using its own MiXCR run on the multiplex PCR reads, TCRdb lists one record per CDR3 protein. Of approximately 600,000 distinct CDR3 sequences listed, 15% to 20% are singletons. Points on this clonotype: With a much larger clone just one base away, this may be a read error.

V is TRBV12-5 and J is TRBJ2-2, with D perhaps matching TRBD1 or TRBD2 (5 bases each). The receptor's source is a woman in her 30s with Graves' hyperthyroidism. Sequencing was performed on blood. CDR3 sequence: CASLGANTGEPFF. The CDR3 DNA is TGTGCTAGTTTAGGGGCGAACACCGGGGAGCCGTTTTTT.